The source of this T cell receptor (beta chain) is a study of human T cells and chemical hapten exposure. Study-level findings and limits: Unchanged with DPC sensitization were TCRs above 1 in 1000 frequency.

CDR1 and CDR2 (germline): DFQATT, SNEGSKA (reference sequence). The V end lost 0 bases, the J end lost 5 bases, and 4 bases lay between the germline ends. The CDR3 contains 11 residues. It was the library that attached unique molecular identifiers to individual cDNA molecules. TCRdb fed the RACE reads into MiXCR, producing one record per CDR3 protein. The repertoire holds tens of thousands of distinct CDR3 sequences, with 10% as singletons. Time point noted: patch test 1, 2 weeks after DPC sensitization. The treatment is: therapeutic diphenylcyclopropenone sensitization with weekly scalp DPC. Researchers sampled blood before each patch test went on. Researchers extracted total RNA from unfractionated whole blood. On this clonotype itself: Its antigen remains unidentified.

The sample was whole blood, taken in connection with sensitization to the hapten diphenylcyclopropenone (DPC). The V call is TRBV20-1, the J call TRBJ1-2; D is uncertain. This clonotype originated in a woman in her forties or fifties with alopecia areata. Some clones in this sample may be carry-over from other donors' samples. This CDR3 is CSARDKYGYTF. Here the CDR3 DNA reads TGCAGTGCTAGAGATAAATATGGCTACACCTTC.